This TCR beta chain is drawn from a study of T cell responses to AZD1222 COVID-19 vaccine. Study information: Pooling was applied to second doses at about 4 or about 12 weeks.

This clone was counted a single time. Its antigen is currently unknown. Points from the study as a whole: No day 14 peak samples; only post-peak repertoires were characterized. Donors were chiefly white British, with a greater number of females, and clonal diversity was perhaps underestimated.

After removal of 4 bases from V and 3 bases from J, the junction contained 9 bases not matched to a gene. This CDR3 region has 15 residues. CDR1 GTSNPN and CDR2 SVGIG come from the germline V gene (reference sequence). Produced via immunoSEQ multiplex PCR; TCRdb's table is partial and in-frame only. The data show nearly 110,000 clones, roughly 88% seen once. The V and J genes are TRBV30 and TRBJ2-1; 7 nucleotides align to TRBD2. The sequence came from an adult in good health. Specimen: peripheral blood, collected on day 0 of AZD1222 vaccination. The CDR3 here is CAWIQRLADYNEQFF. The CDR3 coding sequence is TGTGCCTGGATCCAGAGGCTAGCGGACTACAATGAGCAGTTCTTC.